The present T cell receptor beta chain was sequenced within a study of shared clonotypes between healthy human individuals. Regarding the study as a whole: The naive CD4 repertoires of a few donors were compared, and around 4.7% of clonotypes were shared.

With regard to this clone: The antigen remains unidentified.

The assay was run at deep level. In the source study's methods: Because ImmunoSEQ provided only junction sequences with no quality scores, the filtering differed. The method was immunoSEQ multiplex PCR; TCRdb's version includes in-frame clones alone and lacks a portion of them. That table gives V, J and clone size, and the DNA gave D and trimming. The table has some 2.1 million clones, about 95% seen once; the top ten hold 0.9% to 1.3%. CD45RO-negative, CCR7-selected cells formed the naive CD8 fraction, which excluded terminally differentiated effector memory CD45RA+ cells. Specimen: naive CD8+ T cells sorted from blood. The source is a man in his late teens or twenties in good health.

This chain's CDR3 is CASSPNVAVGQGVYTF. In DNA, the CDR3 is TGCGCCAGCAGCCCTAATGTCGCAGTGGGACAGGGAGTCTACACCTTC. The J gene is TRBJ1-2, the V gene TRBV4-1, with TRBD1 identical over 9 bases. This CDR3 has 16 residues. The germline gives CDR1 MGHRA, CDR2 YSYEKL. After removal of 4 bases from V and 10 bases from J, the junction contained 16 bases not matched to a gene.